Listed here are 14 T cell receptor beta chains from one sample, sequenced in a study of T cells in Graves' hyperthyroidism and ophthalmopathy. Amplified regions were TCR beta CDR3 sequences from RNA transcripts. Primed by the HTBI set, a first-round RT-PCR was run on the TCR CDR3. TCRdb reprocessed the multiplex PCR reads with MiXCR, giving one entry per CDR3 protein. The sample holds 550,000 to 800,000 distinct CDR3 sequences, roughly 15% seen once. The sample consisted of blood. The receptors were sampled from a man between 18 and 35 years old with Graves' hyperthyroidism.

This clonotype was seen a handful of times. The genes are TRBV28 and TRBJ1-2, with 7 bases fitting TRBD1. Germline V gives CDR1 MDHEN, CDR2 SYDVKM. Losses at the gene ends were 4 bases for V and 3 bases for J; bases not matched to a gene: 2. CDR3 length: 13 residues. The CDR3 is CASSWDSDYGYTF. The CDR3 nucleotides are TGTGCCAGCAGTTGGGACAGCGACTATGGCTACACCTTC.

This clonotype was seen at least ten times. The rearrangement links TRBV3-1 to TRBJ1-2; a weak D match, TRBD1 (5 bases). There are 16 residues in the CDR3. Germline-derived CDR1 and CDR2 are LGHDT and YNNKEL (reference sequence). Trimming took off 0 bases at V and 4 bases at J, with 15 bases between the two ends. The CDR3, as DNA: TGTGCCAGCAGCCAAGAGGGAACAGGCGAATTCTATGGCTACACCTTC. Protein product: CASSQEGTGEFYGYTF.

This clonotype was picked up many times. This chain connects TRBV7-2 to TRBJ1-5; 8 bases are a match to TRBD1. The germline V gene encodes CDR1 SGHTA and CDR2 FQGNSA. The CDR3 is 13 residues long. The V segment lost 5 bases and the J segment 6 bases; nucleotides outside the gene matches: 3. The CDR3 bases are TGTGCCAGCAGCGGGACAGGCGGTCAGCCCCAGCATTTT. It specifies CASSGTGGQPQHF.

This clonotype has at least ten counts. J is TRBJ2-7 and V is TRBV12-3 or TRBV12-4; TRBD2 matches at 7 bases. V shed 6 bases and J 7 bases; nucleotides not matched to a gene: 6. CDR3 length: 12 residues. CDR3 DNA sequence: TGTGCCAGCAGCCCCGCCGGGGGGGAGCAGTACTTC. Its protein is CASSPAGGEQYF.

The chain is built from TRBV5-4 and TRBJ2-5; D is perhaps TRBD2 (5 bases). V lost 4 bases, J lost 10 bases, and 14 bases lay in between. This CDR3 has 12 amino acids. Germline V gives CDR1 SGHNT, CDR2 YYREEE (reference sequence). The DNA of the CDR3 is TGTGCCAGCAGCGCGCCGGGGTATGACCAGTACTTC. Residues: CASSAPGYDQYF.

This clonotype came up many times. The chain employs TRBV7-8 and TRBJ1-3; D is undetermined. CDR1 and CDR2 from the germline V gene are SGHVS and FQNEAQ. The CDR3 length is 12 residues. Trimming left V 6 bases short and J 2 bases short, with 5 bases between. The CDR3 region has the DNA TGTGCCAGCAGTACGACTGGAAACACCATATATTTT. It codes for CASSTTGNTIYF.

The rearrangement links TRBV6-2 or TRBV6-3 to TRBJ1-1; 7 bases fit TRBD1. J gave up 4 bases and V 6 bases, and 8 bases lay outside the gene matches. The CDR3 is 14 residues long. CDR1 and CDR2 (germline): MNHEY, SVGEGT. The CDR3 here is CASRGGGVSTEAFF. In DNA, the CDR3 is TGTGCCAGCAGAGGAGGGGGCGTGAGCACTGAAGCTTTCTTT.

The chain carries TRBV19 and TRBJ2-2; 8 bases line up with TRBD1. V lost 7 bases to trimming and J lost 4 bases; unmatched junction nucleotides: 5. CDR1 and CDR2 from the germline V gene are LNHDA and SQIVND (reference sequence). The CDR3 length is 14 residues. This CDR3 is CASTDRGGTGELFF. In DNA form, the CDR3 reads TGTGCCAGTACTGACAGGGGTGGCACCGGGGAGCTGTTTTTT.

The table lists this clonotype with many counts. The rearrangement uses TRBV20-1 and TRBJ2-1, with D perhaps TRBD2 (5 bases). In germline, CDR1 is DFQATT, CDR2 SNEGSKA (reference sequence). The CDR3 consists of 14 residues. The V and J ends lost 0 bases and 6 bases respectively, with 12 bases between them. The CDR3 DNA reads as TGCAGTGCTAGAGATATACGGGGTCGCAATGAGCAGTTCTTC. It is translated as CSARDIRGRNEQFF.

This clonotype turned up a few times. The V call is TRBV29-1, the J call TRBJ2-3; maybe TRBD1 (6 bases). Trimming removed 8 bases from V and 0 bases from J, with 15 bases in between. CDR1 and CDR2 (germline): SQVTM, ANQGSEA. The CDR3 has 14 amino acids. The CDR3 nucleotides read TGCAGCACATGCCCGGGACACAGCACAGATACGCAGTATTTT. It translates to CSTCPGHSTDTQYF.

This clonotype was seen repeatedly, ten times or more. DNA of the CDR3: TGTGCCAGCAGCCGCTCGGCGGGAGACGAGCAGTACTTC. Translating gives CASSRSAGDEQYF. The rearrangement joins TRBV7-9 to TRBJ2-7; 7 nucleotides line up with TRBD2. The ends lost 5 bases at V and 5 bases at J; junction bases unmatched: 6. The CDR3 sequence is 13 residues long. Germline CDR1 SEHNR, CDR2 FQNEAQ (reference sequence).

This clonotype was counted at least ten times. The gene calls are TRBV2 and TRBJ2-1, with 12 positions matching TRBD2. The junction had 6 bases not matched to a gene; V was cut back by 3 bases and J by 9 bases. The germline CDR1 and CDR2 sequences are SNHLY and FYNNEI. The CDR3 is made up of 15 amino acids. The CDR3 loop reads CASSERLAGEGEQFF. CDR3 nucleotide sequence: TGTGCCAGCAGTGAGCGACTAGCGGGAGAAGGTGAGCAGTTCTTC.

The chain is built from TRBV30 and TRBJ1-6; D unresolved. This CDR3 is 16 amino acids long. V lost 0 bases to trimming and J lost 5 bases, with 14 bases between them. Per the germline V gene, CDR1 is GTSNPN and CDR2 is SVGIG (reference sequence). The CDR3 DNA sequence: TGTGCCTGGAGTGTACTCCCCGTAGGCGATAATTCACCCCTCCACTTT. Translated: CAWSVLPVGDNSPLHF. The full variable domain, in which reference TRBV30 and TRBJ1-6 provide the parts outside the CDR3, is SQTIHQWPATLVQPVGSPLSLECTVEGTSNPNLYWYRQAAGRGLQLLFYSVGIGQISSEVPQNLSASRPQDRQFILSSKKLLLSDSGFYLCAWSVLPVGDNSPLHFGNGTRLTVT.

This sequence joins TRBV7-2 and TRBJ2-7; D is possibly TRBD2 (5 bases). The germline V and J ends were trimmed by 3 bases and 1 base, with 10 bases remaining between them. Germline V gene sequence: CDR1 SGHTA, CDR2 FQGNSA. The CDR3 sequence is 14 residues long. Here the CDR3 reads CASSFFTRSYEQYF. Written as DNA, the CDR3 is TGTGCCAGCAGCTTTTTCACTAGATCCTACGAGCAGTACTTC.